This T cell receptor beta chain was captured by sequencing in a study of cytomegalovirus exposure and HLA in healthy donors (dated by TCRdb to about 2017). Looking at the study overall: In an earlier analysis of approximately 500 of the donors, approximately 260 Gb of sequence data and 117 million unique TCR beta sequences from roughly 180 million T cells were reported. An early release covering some 640 HLA-typed donors comprised approximately 300 gigabases of sequencing data and 85 million to 100 million unique TCR sequences. Of the roughly 420 genotyped donors, less than 90% were placed in the genetic ancestry cluster associated with self-reported Caucasian donors. The aim of the study was to test whether cataloging public T cell receptors could identify signatures of past pathogen exposure. Using immunosequencing, the study profiled T cell repertoires from 500 to 800 subjects and related those repertoires to cytomegalovirus serostatus. Besides the first cohort of around 670 subjects, a separate validation cohort made up of 120 or so different subjects was used. To predict cytomegalovirus infection status, the study brought together high-throughput TCR immunosequencing, statistical association of individual TCRs with disease status, and machine learning. In a later analysis, previously published TCR beta repertoires from about 670 donors were re-analyzed and high-resolution HLA genotyping was added so that TCR occurrence patterns could be studied. In the later analysis, no new phenotypic data were used to find candidate immune exposures; instead, reliance was placed on TCR beta sequences and their occurrence across donors. In an earlier analysis of 500 to 650 of the donors, high-throughput TCR beta sequencing was used to judge whether each TCR beta V gene segment behaved as functional or pseudogenic. Donor age, sex, ethnicity and CMV serostatus were compiled alongside the repertoire data. A later genetic analysis took genome-wide SNP genotypes for about three fifths of the roughly 670 donors and used that subset as a discovery cohort. Every discovery cohort repertoire had been produced on one sequencing platform. Class I and class II HLA loci were covered by the typing at four-digit resolution. Typing coverage varied by locus: roughly 620-630 donors for A, B, C, DRB1 and DQB1; approximately 560 for DQA1; over 600 for DPA1; around 490 for DPB1. Roughly 5 DR-DQ haplotypes were handled as single units for association and clustering, since linkage in the cohort was strong. Across around 400 genotyped donors of the cohort, an average of roughly 250,000 unique TCR beta nucleotide sequences per donor were sequenced, and 15% to 20% of those sequences were non-productive. Study-wide findings and limitations: Because HLA typing was unavailable for some donors at each locus, only the typed subset was used in association tests. Immune exposure information for the cohort was limited to CMV serostatus. Broadly in line with IMGT annotations, most TCR beta V segments showed up in productive rearrangements about 87% or about 30% of the time in an earlier analysis of a few hundred of the donors. A few of the identified cytomegalovirus-associated TCR beta chains were confirmed in vitro to be specific for cytomegalovirus antigens. A later genetic analysis reported fewer N-insertions in productive TCRs among donors in an Asian-associated ancestry cluster than the approximately 700-donor mean. Because counts were too low, about 18 rarely observed V segments, including chromosome 9 orphons, were excluded from the earlier analysis of some 590 of the donors. Some IMGT-functional V segments, including TRBV6-2 and TRBV6-3, could not be distinguished by the 87-base-pair reads and were therefore excluded. A later analysis associated around 16,000 TCR beta sequences with specific HLA alleles at a false discovery rate of 0.05. A further reported finding was that TCR beta sequences accurately predicted the HLA-A and HLA-B alleles for most subjects in the first cohort. The authors suggested that the approach could potentially be generalized to other disease states and immunological phenotypes. Strong co-occurrence of HLA alleles, especially DR and DQ, made assigning TCR associations to individual alleles difficult. Cytomegalovirus status was reported to be diagnosed by the classifier with high specificity and sensitivity in both the original and validation cohorts. The study listed 164 TCR beta chains as associated with cytomegalovirus. Linkage disequilibrium might explain the correlated functional status among segregating V segments, but an unknown experimental factor could not be ruled out. A later analysis found that TCR association rates varied across HLA loci, with DRB1 alleles showing the most associated TCRs and HLA-C alleles the fewest. In a later genetic analysis, a missense DCLRE1C variant was associated with V-gene and J-gene trimming of TCR beta chains, and the association was replicated in an independent cohort. A later analysis found that HLA-associated TCR beta chains were more clonally expanded and had lower generation probabilities than equally common non-associated chains. Most TCR sequences were observed very rarely across donors, whereas some public TCRs were present in many individuals. This cohort had only TCR beta chains sequenced, and the lack of alpha or paired-chain data limited which features could be detected. Presence/absence analyses assumed roughly uniform sequencing depth across donors, an assumption that may not hold. The sequencing pipeline was judged likely to have produced a cluster of highly shared sequence variants as a technical artifact. In a later analysis, several top co-occurrence clusters were reported to appear linked to parvovirus B19, influenza, CMV and Epstein-Barr virus. According to a later analysis, most CMV-associated TCR beta chains appeared to be HLA-restricted, and the HLA associations seemed to be driven largely by CMV exposure.

Regarding this clone: Its antigen remains unidentified. No much larger clonotype is one base removed from it; base qualities were not supplied.

CDR1 and CDR2 were assigned from the germline V gene as SGHAT and FQNNGV. The CDR3, cysteine through phenylalanine, is 16 amino acids long. Only the CDR3 portion is preserved as DNA: 48 bases, with reading frame beginning at the first base. V and J are truncated by 1 base and 4 bases respectively, leaving an intervening sequence of 16 bases. The cohort consisted of some 730 healthy bone marrow donors. At the time of sampling, every cohort member was nominally healthy, though immune exposures that went unrecorded were likely present. The donor tested CMV seronegative and was one of the 352 seronegative cohort members. Each donor provided a peripheral blood sample, and peripheral blood mononuclear cells were used for TCR beta sequencing. The Qiagen DNeasy Blood Extraction Kit was used to extract genomic DNA from the blood cell samples. Libraries came from the immunoSEQ multiplex PCR assay. For the multiplex PCR, a mixture combining 60 forward primers for TCR Vbeta segments and 13 reverse primers for TCR Jbeta segments was used. Amplification of the CDR3 region of rearranged TCR beta genes was performed with a multiplex PCR assay on genomic DNA. Amplified TCR beta libraries were sequenced as 87-base-pair reads on the Illumina HiSeq System. The source study handled its data this way. A later analysis counted tens of millions of unique TCR beta chains across the 650 to 700 repertoires, and around 9.9 million of these chains were shared by at least two donors. To remove PCR and sequencing errors, raw reads were error-corrected and collapsed into unique sequences using a nearest-neighbor algorithm that merged closely related sequences. Alignment of CDR3 sequences to IMGT reference sequences was used to assign V, D and J gene segments. For a sequence to be retained, a match of at least six nucleotides to both a V gene segment and a J gene segment was required. A rearrangement was called productive if the CDR3 had no stop codons and remained in frame with V and J, and every other rearrangement was called non-productive. Following IMGT convention, CDR3 was defined as the stretch from the second conserved V-encoded cysteine up to the conserved J-encoded phenylalanine. The earlier analysis of some 540 of the donors excluded any sequence lacking an unambiguous match to a single V gene segment. In an earlier analysis of approximately 550 of the donors, V segments were called functional above 56.7% productive rearrangements and were called segregating when the between-donor standard deviation exceeded 5%. A statistical classification framework was developed to diagnose cytomegalovirus status using the catalog of TCR beta chain sequences. V and J gene assignment, in a later analysis, came from comparing TCR nucleotide sequences with IMGT/GENE-DB human TR gene sequences. The TCRdist pipeline was used in a later analysis to assign CDR3 sequences and most-parsimonious VDJ recombination scenarios. In a later analysis, each TCR beta chain was defined by its CDR3 amino acid sequence together with its V-gene family, and reads lacking a unique V-gene family were excluded. As a way to deal with suspected cross-contamination and a sequencing artifact, a later analysis dropped hundreds of nucleotide sequences that were highly shared and had low generation probability. In a later analysis, a clonal expansion index for each public chain was calculated from normalized within-repertoire ranks of inferred template counts. Generation probabilities in a later analysis came from a VDJ recombination model fitted to out-of-frame rearrangements, and those results were checked against IGoR. In a later analysis, hypergeometric tests were used to score TCR-TCR, TCR-HLA and TCR-CMV co-occurrence, with a repertoire-size bias correction applied to TCR pairs. In a later analysis, false discovery rates were estimated by permuting HLA or CMV assignments 20 times. A later analysis grouped co-occurring TCRs with DBSCAN, adding TCRdist sequence similarity when clustering within HLA-allele-positive subsets. Repertoires with fewer than 30,000 or more than 120,000 public chains, plus five repertoires with anomalous nucleotide sharing, were excluded from co-occurrence clustering. TCRdb holds this immuneACCESS table with in-frame rearrangements only. Some clones are missing; in checked studies, unresolved V genes explain under half, and the rest has no known cause. D and trimming were read from the DNA, whereas the V and J calls and clone size are those reported in that table. The sample table holds more than 100,000 clones, of which about 73% were seen once. The ten largest clones represent around 4.2% of the sample.

Here the chain combines TRBV11-2 and TRBJ2-5; the D gene is perhaps TRBD2, on 5 matching bases. The sequenced material came from PBMCs. The clonotype was recovered from a woman in her thirties or forties in good health and CMV-seronegative. The nucleotides read TGTGCCAGCAGCTTAGCTTCAAGCGGACTCGGAGAGACCCAGTACTTC. This yields the protein CASSLASSGLGETQYF.